This TCR beta chain was sequenced during a study of STAT5B mutations in CD4+ large granular lymphocyte leukemia. Study summary: The CDR3 'QG' motif was associated with a particular HLA allele among healthy donors.

Study results and caveats: Main leukemic clonotypes were patient-specific, but roughly 26% appeared at low frequency elsewhere. Patient CD4-sorted repertoires stayed more clonal than healthy ones after leukemic-clone removal.

In the case of this clone: Its specificity is unknown.

Only in-frame clones appear in the TCRdb table, and some are missing; sequencing was by immunoSEQ multiplex PCR. The data show roughly 32,000 clones, 72% seen once. Healthy controls were blood donor buffy coats. Sequencing input: CD4+ T cells from blood buffy coats. The origin of this receptor is a human donor in good health.

In nucleotides, the CDR3 is TGTGCCAGCAGTTTATACCCCTTGAGGCCTACGAACACCGGGGAGCTGTTTTTT. This gives the protein CASSLYPLRPTNTGELFF. This chain connects TRBV27 to TRBJ2-2; no clear D gene. V was clipped by 1 base and J by 0 bases, with 15 bases between them. CDR3 size: 18 residues. Germline V gene lookup returns CDR1 MNHEY and CDR2 SMNVEV (reference sequence).